Listed below are T cell receptor beta chains from one sample, sequenced in a study of identical twins. TCRdb reprocessed the 5' RACE reads via MiXCR and lists one record per CDR3 protein. Among 450,000 or so distinct CDR3 sequences listed, 14% were seen once. These data also formed part of another study, on yellow fever vaccine responses in identical twins.

Sequencing was performed on CD4+ T cells sorted from blood. These receptors came from a woman in her late teens or twenties in good health. The CDR3 runs from the conserved cysteine through the conserved F or W. The order of the fields is J gene, clone size, V gene, D gene, CDR3 protein, CDR3 DNA. A D gene is named only where the DNA matches it firmly. Only part of the rows carry a size: once, few, many, or a class if the clone is expanded.

TRBJ1-5	NA	TRBV5-1	NA	CASSLDGPPPQHF	TGCGCCAGCAGCTTGGACGGTCCTCCGCCCCAGCATTTT
TRBJ2-3	NA	TRBV12-2	NA	CASRLGSGGSVSRTDTQYF	TGTGCAAGTCGCTTAGGATCTGGCGGTAGCGTGTCTCGCACAGATACGCAGTATTTT
TRBJ2-2	few	TRBV6-5	TRBD2	CASSYGTSDTGELFF	TGTGCCAGCAGTTACGGGACTAGCGACACCGGGGAGCTGTTTTTT
TRBJ2-7	NA	TRBV10-3	NA	CAITDGMGVSYEQYF	TGTGCCATCACTGATGGGATGGGAGTTTCCTACGAGCAGTACTTC
TRBJ2-3	few	TRBV24-1	TRBD2	CATSDLTSGGASTDTQYF	TGTGCCACCAGTGACCTGACTAGCGGGGGGGCTAGCACAGATACGCAGTATTTT
TRBJ2-5	many	TRBV5-1	NA	CASSLAGGETQYF	TGCGCCAGCAGCTTGGCCGGGGGAGAGACCCAGTACTTC
TRBJ2-7	NA	TRBV3-1	TRBD2	CASSHGGLAGDTYEQYF	TGTGCCAGCAGCCATGGCGGCCTAGCGGGAGATACCTACGAGCAGTACTTC
TRBJ2-5	NA	TRBV7-2	NA	CASSLDPGVETQYF	TGTGCCAGCAGCTTAGACCCAGGGGTGGAGACCCAGTACTTC
TRBJ2-7	NA	TRBV14	NA	CASSFQGKYEQYF	TGTGCCAGCAGCTTTCAGGGGAAGTACGAGCAGTACTTC
TRBJ1-5	once	TRBV6-5	NA	CASSYGLQGNQPQHF	TGTGCCAGCAGTTACGGATTGCAGGGGAATCAGCCCCAGCATTTT
TRBJ2-1	NA	TRBV4-3	TRBD2	CASSRAAGGFDNEQFF	TGCGCCAGCAGCCGAGCGGCGGGAGGTTTCGACAATGAGCAGTTCTTC
TRBJ1-6	few	TRBV19	NA	CASSDRTGMAPLHF	TGTGCCAGTAGCGACAGAACAGGGATGGCTCCCCTCCACTTT
TRBJ2-3	many	TRBV7-8	NA	CASSLRGDVGTDTQYF	TGTGCCAGCAGCTTACGAGGGGATGTGGGCACAGATACGCAGTATTTT
TRBJ2-5	NA	TRBV20-1	TRBD2	CSARLAPTQETQYF	TGCAGTGCAAGACTAGCGCCAACTCAAGAGACCCAGTACTTC
TRBJ2-2	few	TRBV20-1	TRBD2	CSARAVGSSGNTGELFF	TGCAGTGCTAGAGCGGTTGGGTCTAGCGGAAACACCGGGGAGCTGTTTTTT
TRBJ2-3	many	TRBV7-9	NA	CASSLVRGGTDTQYF	TGTGCCAGCAGCTTAGTAAGGGGCGGCACAGATACGCAGTATTTT
TRBJ2-5	NA	TRBV20-1	NA	CSASWQLQETQYF	TGCAGTGCTAGTTGGCAGCTGCAAGAGACCCAGTACTTC
TRBJ2-3	NA	TRBV7-8	TRBD1	CASSLGDRGPHTDTQYF	TGTGCCAGCAGCTTAGGCGACAGGGGGCCCCACACAGATACGCAGTATTTT
TRBJ2-1	few	TRBV7-3	NA	CASSLGGPSNEQFF	TGTGCCAGCAGCTTAGGTGGCCCCTCAAATGAGCAGTTCTTC
TRBJ2-7	many	TRBV12-3/TRBV12-4	NA	CASTRRGGEQYF	TGTGCCAGCACCAGACGGGGTGGCGAGCAGTACTTC
TRBJ2-6	NA	TRBV12-5	TRBD1	CASGLVLGQEPSSGANVLTF	TGTGCTAGTGGTTTGGTACTCGGACAGGAACCCTCCTCTGGGGCCAACGTCCTGACTTTC
TRBJ2-1	NA	TRBV7-9	TRBD2	CASSPRLAGEFNEQFF	TGTGCCAGCAGCCCCCGACTAGCGGGAGAGTTCAATGAGCAGTTCTTC
TRBJ2-7	many	TRBV29-1	NA	CSVGGGNEQYF	TGCAGCGTTGGAGGGGGAAACGAGCAGTACTTC
TRBJ2-3	few	TRBV3-1	NA	CASSPQGPLGNTDTQYF	TGTGCCAGCAGCCCCCAAGGCCCCTTAGGGAACACAGATACGCAGTATTTT
TRBJ2-2	many	TRBV5-1	NA	CASSLVEAGELFF	TGCGCCAGCAGCTTGGTTGAGGCCGGGGAGCTGTTTTTT
TRBJ1-5	few	TRBV6-6	NA	CASSYSRNQPQHF	TGTGCCAGCAGTTACTCGAGGAATCAGCCCCAGCATTTT
TRBJ2-2	NA	TRBV18	NA	CASSPPGTDFNTGELFF	TGTGCCAGCTCACCACCCGGGACTGACTTTAACACCGGGGAGCTGTTTTTT
TRBJ2-1	NA	TRBV12-3/TRBV12-4	NA	CASSFSTRGYNEQFF	TGTGCCAGCAGTTTCAGCACCCGGGGATACAATGAGCAGTTCTTC